Sequencing of this T cell receptor (beta chain) was carried out in a study of CD8 T cells in Susac syndrome. Stable or active relapsing-remitting multiple sclerosis, untreated and meeting revised McDonald criteria, defined the controls. TEMRA cells were FACS-enriched, with CD8+ and CD4+ T cells isolated negatively. Broader study findings: As the study acknowledged, the number of individuals in its TCR sequencing and HLA analysis was relatively small.

Trimming took 6 bases from V and 2 from J, leaving 17 bases between them. Per germline, CDR1 DFQATT and CDR2 SNEGSKA (reference sequence). The CDR3 runs 15 residues. Random-hexamer reverse transcription was applied to 0.5 to 1 ug RNA. Across 54 Vbeta and 13 Jbeta, immunoSEQ multiplex PCR amplified TCR beta CDR3. Using its own MiXCR run on the immunoSEQ multiplex PCR reads, TCRdb lists one record per CDR3 protein. The table includes 130,000 or so distinct CDR3 sequences, roughly 80% detected once. Comments on this clonotype: Antigen specificity is unknown.

The sequenced sample was CD8+ T cells from PBMCs. The source is a human donor with multiple sclerosis. The chain couples TRBV20-1 to TRBJ1-5; possible D gene TRBD1, 5 bases. Here the CDR3 DNA reads TGCAGTGCCCTTCCCACGGGCAGGGGCAATCAGCCCCAGCATTTT. Translation: CSALPTGRGNQPQHF.